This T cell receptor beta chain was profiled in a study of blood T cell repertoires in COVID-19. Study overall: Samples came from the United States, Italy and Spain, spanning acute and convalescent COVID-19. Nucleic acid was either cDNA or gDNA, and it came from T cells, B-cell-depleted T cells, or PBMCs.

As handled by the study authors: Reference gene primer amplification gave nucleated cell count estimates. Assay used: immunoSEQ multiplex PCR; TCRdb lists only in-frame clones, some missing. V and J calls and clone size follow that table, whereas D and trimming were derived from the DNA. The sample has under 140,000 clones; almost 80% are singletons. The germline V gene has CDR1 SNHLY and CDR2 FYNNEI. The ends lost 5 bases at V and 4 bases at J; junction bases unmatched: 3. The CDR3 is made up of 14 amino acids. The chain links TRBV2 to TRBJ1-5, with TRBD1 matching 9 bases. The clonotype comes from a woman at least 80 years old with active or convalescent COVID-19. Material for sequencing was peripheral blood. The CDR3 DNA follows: TGTGCCAGCAGTTGGACAGGGGCAAATCAGCCCCAGCATTTT. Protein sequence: CASSWTGANQPQHF.